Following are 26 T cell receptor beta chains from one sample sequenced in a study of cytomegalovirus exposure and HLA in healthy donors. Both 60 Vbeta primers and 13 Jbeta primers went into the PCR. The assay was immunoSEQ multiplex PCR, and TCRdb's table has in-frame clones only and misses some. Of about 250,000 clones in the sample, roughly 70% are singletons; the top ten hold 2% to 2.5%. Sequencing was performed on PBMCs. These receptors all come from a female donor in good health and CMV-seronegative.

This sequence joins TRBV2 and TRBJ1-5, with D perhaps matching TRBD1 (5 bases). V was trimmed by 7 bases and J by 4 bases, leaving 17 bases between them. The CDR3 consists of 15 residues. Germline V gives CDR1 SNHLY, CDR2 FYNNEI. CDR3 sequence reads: CASKPGLGPNQPQHF. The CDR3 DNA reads TGTGCCAGCAAGCCAGGTTTGGGGCCAAATCAGCCCCAGCATTTT.

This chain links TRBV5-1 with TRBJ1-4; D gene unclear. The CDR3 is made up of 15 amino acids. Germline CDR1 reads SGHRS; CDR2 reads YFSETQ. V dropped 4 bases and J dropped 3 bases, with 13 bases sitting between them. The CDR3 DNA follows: TGCGCCAGCAGCACCGCCGGGATTCCTAATGAAAAACTGTTTTTT. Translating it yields CASSTAGIPNEKLFF.

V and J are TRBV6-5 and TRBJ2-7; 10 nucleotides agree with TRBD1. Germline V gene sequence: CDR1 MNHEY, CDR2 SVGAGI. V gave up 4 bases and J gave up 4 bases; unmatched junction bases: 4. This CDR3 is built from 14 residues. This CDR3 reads CASSSRTGGYEQYF. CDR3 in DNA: TGTGCCAGCAGTTCCCGGACAGGGGGATACGAGCAGTACTTC.

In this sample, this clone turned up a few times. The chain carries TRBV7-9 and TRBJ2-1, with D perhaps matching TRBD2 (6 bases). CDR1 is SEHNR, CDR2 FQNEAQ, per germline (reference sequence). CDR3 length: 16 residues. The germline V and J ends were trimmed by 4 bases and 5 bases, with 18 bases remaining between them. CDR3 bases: TGTGCCAGCAGCTATCGATCCGGGACTCCCCACAATGAGCAGTTCTTC. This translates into CASSYRSGTPHNEQFF. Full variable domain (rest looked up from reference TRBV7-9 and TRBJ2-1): DTGVSQNPRHKITKRGQNVTFRCDPISEHNRLYWYRQTLGQGPEFLTYFQNEAQLEKSRLLSDRFSAERPKGSFSTLEIQRTEQGDSAMYLCASSYRSGTPHNEQFFGPGTRLTVL.

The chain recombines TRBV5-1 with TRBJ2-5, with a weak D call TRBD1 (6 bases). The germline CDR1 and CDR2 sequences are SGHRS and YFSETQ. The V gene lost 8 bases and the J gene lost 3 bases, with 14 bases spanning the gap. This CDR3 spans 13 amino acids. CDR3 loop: CASFRDNEETQYF. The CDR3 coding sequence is TGCGCCAGTTTCCGGGACAACGAAGAGACCCAGTACTTC.

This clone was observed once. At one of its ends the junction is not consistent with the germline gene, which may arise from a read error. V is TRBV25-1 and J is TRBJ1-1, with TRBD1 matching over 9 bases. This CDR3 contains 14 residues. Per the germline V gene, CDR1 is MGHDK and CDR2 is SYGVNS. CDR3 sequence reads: CASSTNRDRVLPIF. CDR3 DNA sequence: TGTGCCAGCAGTACGAACCGGGACAGGGTTCTACCTATCTTT.

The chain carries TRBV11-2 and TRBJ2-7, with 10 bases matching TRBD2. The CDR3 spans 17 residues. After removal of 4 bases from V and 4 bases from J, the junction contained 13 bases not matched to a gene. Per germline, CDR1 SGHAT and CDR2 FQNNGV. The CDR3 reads CASSSLAGDRRGYEQYF. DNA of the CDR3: TGTGCCAGCAGCTCTCTAGCGGGGGACAGGCGAGGGTACGAGCAGTACTTC.

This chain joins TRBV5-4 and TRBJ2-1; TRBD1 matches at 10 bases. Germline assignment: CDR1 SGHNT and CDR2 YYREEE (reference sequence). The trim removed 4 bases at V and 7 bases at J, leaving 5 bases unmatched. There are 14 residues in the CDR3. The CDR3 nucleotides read TGTGCCAGCAGCACGGACAGGGGGGAAAATGAGCAGTTCTTC. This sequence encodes CASSTDRGENEQFF.

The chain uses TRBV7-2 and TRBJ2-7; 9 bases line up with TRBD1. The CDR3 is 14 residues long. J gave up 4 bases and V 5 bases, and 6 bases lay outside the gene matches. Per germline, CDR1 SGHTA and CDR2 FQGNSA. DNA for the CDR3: TGTGCCAGCAGCCTGGGACAGGGACTTTACGAGCAGTACTTC. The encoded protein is CASSLGQGLYEQYF.

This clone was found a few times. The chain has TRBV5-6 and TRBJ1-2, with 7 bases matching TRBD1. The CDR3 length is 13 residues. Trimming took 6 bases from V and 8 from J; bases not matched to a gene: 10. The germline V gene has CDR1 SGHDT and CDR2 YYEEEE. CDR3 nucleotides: TGTGCCAGCACCTGGGGACAGCGACACGGCTACACCTTC. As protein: CASTWGQRHGYTF.

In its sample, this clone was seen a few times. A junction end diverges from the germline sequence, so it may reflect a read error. CDR3 sequence reads: CSSSFDRGEAFF. The CDR3 coding sequence is TGTTCCAGCAGCTTCGACAGGGGTGAAGCTTTCTTT. The chain carries TRBV7-9 and TRBJ1-1, with 8 bases fitting TRBD1. In germline, CDR1 is SEHNR, CDR2 FQNEAQ (reference sequence). This CDR3 has 12 residues.

This chain's CDR3 is CASSLIFGRGNTEAFF. CDR3 nucleotides: TGCGCCAGCAGCTTGATCTTCGGCAGGGGGAACACTGAAGCTTTCTTT. V gene TRBV5-1 combines with J gene TRBJ1-1; possibly TRBD1 for D (6 bases). CDR1 and CDR2 (germline): SGHRS, YFSETQ. The germline V and J ends were trimmed by 1 base and 1 base, with 14 bases remaining between them. The CDR3 has 16 residues.

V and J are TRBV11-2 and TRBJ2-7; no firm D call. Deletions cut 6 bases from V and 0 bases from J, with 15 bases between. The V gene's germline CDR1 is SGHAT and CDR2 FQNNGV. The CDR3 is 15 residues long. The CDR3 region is CASRRMAASSYEQYF. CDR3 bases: TGTGCCAGCAGAAGGATGGCGGCGAGCTCCTACGAGCAGTACTTC.

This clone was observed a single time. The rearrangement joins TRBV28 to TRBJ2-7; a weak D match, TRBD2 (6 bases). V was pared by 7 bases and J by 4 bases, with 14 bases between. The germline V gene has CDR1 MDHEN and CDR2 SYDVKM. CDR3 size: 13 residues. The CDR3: CASIQAGLYEQYF. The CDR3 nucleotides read TGTGCCAGCATTCAGGCCGGACTATACGAGCAGTACTTC.

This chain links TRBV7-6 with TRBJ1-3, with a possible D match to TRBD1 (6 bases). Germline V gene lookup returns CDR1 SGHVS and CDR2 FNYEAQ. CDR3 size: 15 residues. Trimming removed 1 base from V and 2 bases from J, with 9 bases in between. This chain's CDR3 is CASSLEGGAGNTIYF. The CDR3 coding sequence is TGTGCCAGCAGCTTAGAAGGGGGAGCTGGAAACACCATATATTTT.

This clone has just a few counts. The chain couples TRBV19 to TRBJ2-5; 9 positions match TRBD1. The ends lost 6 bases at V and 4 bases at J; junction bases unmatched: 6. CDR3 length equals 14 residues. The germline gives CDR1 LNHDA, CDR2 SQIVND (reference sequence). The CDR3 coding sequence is TGTGCCAGTAGATTAACAGGGGGCTTAGAGACCCAGTACTTC. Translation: CASRLTGGLETQYF.

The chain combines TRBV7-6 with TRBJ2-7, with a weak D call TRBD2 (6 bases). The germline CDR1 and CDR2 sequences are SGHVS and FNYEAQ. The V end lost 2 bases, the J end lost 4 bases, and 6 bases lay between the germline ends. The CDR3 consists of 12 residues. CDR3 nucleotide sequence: TGTGCCAGCAGCTTACGGGGGTACGAGCAGTACTTC. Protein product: CASSLRGYEQYF.

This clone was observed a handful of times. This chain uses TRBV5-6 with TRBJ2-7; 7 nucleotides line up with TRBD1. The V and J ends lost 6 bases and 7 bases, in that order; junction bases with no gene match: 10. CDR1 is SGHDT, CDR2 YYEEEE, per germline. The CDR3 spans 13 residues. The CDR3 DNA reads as TGTGCCAGCAACAGACAGGGATCGAGGGAGCAGTACTTC. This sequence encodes CASNRQGSREQYF.

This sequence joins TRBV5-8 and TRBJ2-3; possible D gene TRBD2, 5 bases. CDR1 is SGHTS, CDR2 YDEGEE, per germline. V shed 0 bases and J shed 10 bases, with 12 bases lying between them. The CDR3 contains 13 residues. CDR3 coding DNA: TGTGCCAGCAGCTTGGTGAATAGAGCGGCGCAGTATTTT. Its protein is CASSLVNRAAQYF.

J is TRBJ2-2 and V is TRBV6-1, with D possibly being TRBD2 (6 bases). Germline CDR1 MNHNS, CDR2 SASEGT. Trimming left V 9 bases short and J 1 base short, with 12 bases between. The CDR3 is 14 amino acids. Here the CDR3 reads CASLWRENTGELFF. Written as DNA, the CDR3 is TGTGCCAGTCTCTGGCGGGAGAACACCGGGGAGCTGTTTTTT.

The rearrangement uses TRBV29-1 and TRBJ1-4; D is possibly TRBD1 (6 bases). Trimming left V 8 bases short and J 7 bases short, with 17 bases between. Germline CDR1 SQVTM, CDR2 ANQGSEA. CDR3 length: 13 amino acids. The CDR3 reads CSTSTGPSEKLFF. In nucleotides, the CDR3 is TGCAGCACTTCGACAGGCCCGAGTGAAAAACTGTTTTTT.

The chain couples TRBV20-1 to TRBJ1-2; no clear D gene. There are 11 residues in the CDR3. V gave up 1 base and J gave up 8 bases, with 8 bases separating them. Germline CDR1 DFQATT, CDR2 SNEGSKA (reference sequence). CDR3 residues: CSARGALGYTF. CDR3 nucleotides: TGCAGTGCTAGAGGGGCTTTAGGCTACACCTTC.

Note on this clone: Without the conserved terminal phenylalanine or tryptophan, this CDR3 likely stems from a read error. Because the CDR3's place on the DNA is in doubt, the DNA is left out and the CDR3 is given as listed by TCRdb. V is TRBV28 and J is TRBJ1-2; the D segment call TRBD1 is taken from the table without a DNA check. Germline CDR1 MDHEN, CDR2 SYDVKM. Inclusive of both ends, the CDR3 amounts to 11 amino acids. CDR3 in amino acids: CASSSRGPGSL.

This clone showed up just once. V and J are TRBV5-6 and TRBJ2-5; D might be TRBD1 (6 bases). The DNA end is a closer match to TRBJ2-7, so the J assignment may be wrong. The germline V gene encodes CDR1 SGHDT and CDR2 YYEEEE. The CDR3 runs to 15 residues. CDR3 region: CASSQGQGPAYEQYF. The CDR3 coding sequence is TGTGCCAGCAGCCAGGGGCAGGGTCCGGCGTACGAGCAGTACTTC.

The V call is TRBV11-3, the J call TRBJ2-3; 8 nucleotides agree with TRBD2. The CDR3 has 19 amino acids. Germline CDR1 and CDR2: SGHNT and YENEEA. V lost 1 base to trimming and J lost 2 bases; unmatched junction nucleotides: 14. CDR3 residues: CASSLVYYMAGGDTDTQYF. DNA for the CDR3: TGTGCCAGCAGCTTAGTCTATTATATGGCGGGAGGAGACACAGATACGCAGTATTTT.

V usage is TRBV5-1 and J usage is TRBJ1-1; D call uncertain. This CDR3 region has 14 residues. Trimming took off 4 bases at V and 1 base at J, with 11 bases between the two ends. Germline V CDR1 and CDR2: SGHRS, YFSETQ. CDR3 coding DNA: TGCGCCAGCAGCACGGGAGCAGAGAACACTGAAGCTTTCTTT. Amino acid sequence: CASSTGAENTEAFF.